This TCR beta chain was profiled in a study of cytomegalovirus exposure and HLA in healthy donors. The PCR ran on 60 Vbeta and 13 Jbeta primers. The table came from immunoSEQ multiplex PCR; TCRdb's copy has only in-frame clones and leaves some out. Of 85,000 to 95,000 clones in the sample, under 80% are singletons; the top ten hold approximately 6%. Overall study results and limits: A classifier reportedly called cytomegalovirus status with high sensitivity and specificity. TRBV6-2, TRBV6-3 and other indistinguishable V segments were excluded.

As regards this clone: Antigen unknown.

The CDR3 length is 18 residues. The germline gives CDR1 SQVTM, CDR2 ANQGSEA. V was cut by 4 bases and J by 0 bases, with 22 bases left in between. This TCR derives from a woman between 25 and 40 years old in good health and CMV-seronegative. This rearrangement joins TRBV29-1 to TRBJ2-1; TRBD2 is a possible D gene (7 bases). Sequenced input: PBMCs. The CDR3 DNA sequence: TGCAGCGTTGGAGGGGGGGGTGGTGGCCTAGGCTCCTACAATGAGCAGTTCTTC. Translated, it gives CSVGGGGGGLGSYNEQFF.